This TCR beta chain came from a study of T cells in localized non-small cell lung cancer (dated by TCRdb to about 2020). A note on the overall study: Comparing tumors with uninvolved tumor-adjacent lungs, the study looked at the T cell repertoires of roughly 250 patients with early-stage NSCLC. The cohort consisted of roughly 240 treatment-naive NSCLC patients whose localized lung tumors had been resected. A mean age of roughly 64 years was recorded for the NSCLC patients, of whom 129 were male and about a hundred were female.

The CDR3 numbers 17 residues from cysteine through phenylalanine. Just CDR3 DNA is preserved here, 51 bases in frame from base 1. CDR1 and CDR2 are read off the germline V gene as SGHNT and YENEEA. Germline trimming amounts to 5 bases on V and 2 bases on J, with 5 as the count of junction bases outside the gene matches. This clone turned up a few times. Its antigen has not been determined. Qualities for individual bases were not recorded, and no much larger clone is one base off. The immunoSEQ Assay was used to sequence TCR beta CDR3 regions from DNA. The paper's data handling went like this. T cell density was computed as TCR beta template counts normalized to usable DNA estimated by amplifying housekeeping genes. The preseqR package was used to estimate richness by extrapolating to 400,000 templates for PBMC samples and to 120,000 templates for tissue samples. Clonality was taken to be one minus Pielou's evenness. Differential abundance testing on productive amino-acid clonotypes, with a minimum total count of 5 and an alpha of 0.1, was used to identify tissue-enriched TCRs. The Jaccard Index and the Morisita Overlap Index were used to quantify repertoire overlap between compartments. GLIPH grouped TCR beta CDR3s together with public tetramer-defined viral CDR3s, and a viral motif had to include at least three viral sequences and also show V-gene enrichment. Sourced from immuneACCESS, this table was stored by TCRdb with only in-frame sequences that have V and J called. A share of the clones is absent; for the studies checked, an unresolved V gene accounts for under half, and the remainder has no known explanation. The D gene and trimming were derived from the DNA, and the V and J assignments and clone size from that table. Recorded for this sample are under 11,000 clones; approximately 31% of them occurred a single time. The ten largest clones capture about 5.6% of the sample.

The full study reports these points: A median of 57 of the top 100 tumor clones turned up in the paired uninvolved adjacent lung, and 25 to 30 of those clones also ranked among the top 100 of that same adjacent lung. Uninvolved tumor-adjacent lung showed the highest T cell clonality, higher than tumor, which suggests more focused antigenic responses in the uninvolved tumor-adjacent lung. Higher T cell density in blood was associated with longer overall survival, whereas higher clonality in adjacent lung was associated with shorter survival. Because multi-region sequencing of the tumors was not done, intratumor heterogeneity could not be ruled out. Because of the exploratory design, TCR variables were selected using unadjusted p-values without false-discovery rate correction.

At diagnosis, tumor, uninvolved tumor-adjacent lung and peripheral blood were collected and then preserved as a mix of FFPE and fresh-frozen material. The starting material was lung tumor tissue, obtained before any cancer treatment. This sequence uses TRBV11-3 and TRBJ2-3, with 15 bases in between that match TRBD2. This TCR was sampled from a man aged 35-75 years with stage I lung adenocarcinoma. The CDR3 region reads CASSPGLAGGITDTQYF. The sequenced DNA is TGTGCCAGCAGCCCCGGACTAGCGGGGGGGATCACAGATACGCAGTATTTT.